This passage covers 22 T cell receptor beta chains from one sample sequenced in a study of glioma-infiltrating T cells after dendritic cell vaccination. TCRdb's table, derived via immunoSEQ multiplex PCR, lists solely in-frame clones and lacks some. The sample includes tens of thousands of clones, 85% seen only once; the top ten take 8.5%. This sample's time point: after dendritic cell vaccination, including at tumor progression/relapse. The sample in question was blood, obtained after dendritic cell vaccination. These receptor sequences come from a human donor with glioblastoma.

The chain joins TRBV19 to TRBJ2-1; TRBD2 is a possible D gene (6 bases). This CDR3 region has 18 residues. V was pared by 2 bases and J by 4 bases, with 21 bases between. The germline V gene has CDR1 LNHDA and CDR2 SQIVND (reference sequence). CDR3 amino acids: CASSIRGFSSVGYNEQFF. Here the CDR3 DNA reads TGTGCCAGTAGTATAAGGGGATTCTCTAGCGTAGGTTACAATGAGCAGTTCTTC.

V gene TRBV5-4 combines with J gene TRBJ1-2; 9 bases align to TRBD1. CDR3 length: 13 residues. Per germline, CDR1 SGHNT and CDR2 YYREEE (reference sequence). Trimming at V came to 4 bases and at J to 8 bases, leaving 6 bases not matched to a gene. The CDR3 reads CASSAYRGLGYTF. CDR3 coding DNA: TGTGCCAGCAGCGCCTACAGGGGGCTCGGCTACACCTTC. Together with reference TRBV5-4 and TRBJ1-2, the CDR3 gives the full variable domain: ETGVTQSPTHLIKTRGQQVTLRCSSQSGHNTVSWYQQALGQGPQFIFQYYREEENGRGNFPPRFSGLQFPNYSSELNVNALELDDSALYLCASSAYRGLGYTFGSGTRLTVV.

This sequence joins TRBV27 and TRBJ1-2; 8 bases line up with TRBD1. The CDR3 loop spans 17 amino acids. Germline CDR1 is MNHEY and CDR2 is SMNVEV (reference sequence). J gave up 1 base and V 5 bases, and 12 bases lay outside the gene matches. In DNA, the CDR3 is TGTGCCAGCAGTCGCATCCTCCAGGGGGCCGTTAACTATGGCTACACCTTC. Its translation: CASSRILQGAVNYGYTF.

The chain carries TRBV7-2 and TRBJ2-7, with 8 bases fitting TRBD1. CDR1 and CDR2 from the germline V gene are SGHTA and FQGNSA. The CDR3 runs 14 residues. The V gene end was trimmed by 1 base and the J gene end by 6 bases; junction bases not matched to a gene: 5. The CDR3 DNA follows: TGTGCCAGCAGCTTAGTATACAGGGGGGTCGAGCAGTACTTC. Protein sequence: CASSLVYRGVEQYF.

The V gene is TRBV10-3, the J gene TRBJ2-6; TRBD2 agrees at 8 bases. The CDR3 has 16 residues. V was pared by 8 bases and J by 0 bases, with 6 bases of the junction left unmatched. Germline V CDR1 and CDR2: ENHRY, SYGVKD. CDR3 sequence (DNA): TGTGCCATCCCGCGGGGGGCTAACTCTGGGGCCAACGTCCTGACTTTC. This encodes CAIPRGANSGANVLTF.

This clone occurred a few times. The chain has TRBV4-3 and TRBJ1-1; no reliable D call. The CDR3 has 14 amino acids. Trimming cost V 0 bases and J 8 bases, with 13 bases left between them. In germline, CDR1 is LGHNA, CDR2 YSLEER. In DNA form, the CDR3 reads TGCGCCAGCAGCCAAGATGGGGTGTGGGAGGAAGCTTTCTTT. Its protein product is CASSQDGVWEEAFF.

This sequence joins TRBV28 and TRBJ2-7, with 8 bases lining up with TRBD1. This CDR3 comprises 14 residues. With V trimmed by 6 bases and J by 2 bases, 6 bases remained unmatched. Germline-derived CDR1 and CDR2 are MDHEN and SYDVKM. CDR3 region: CASRRGQGTYEQYF. CDR3 in DNA: TGTGCCAGCAGACGCGGACAGGGAACCTACGAGCAGTACTTC.

V gene TRBV9 combines with J gene TRBJ2-7; TRBD2 matches 7 bases. CDR1 is SGDLS and CDR2 is YYNGEE in the germline V gene. V lost 3 bases and J lost 5; bases outside the gene matches: 11. This CDR3 has 15 amino acids. The CDR3 DNA follows: TGTGCCAGCAGCGAGGTTCCTGGGAGGGAGGACGAGCAGTACTTC. Encoded protein: CASSEVPGREDEQYF.

This chain joins TRBV6-5 and TRBJ2-3; 9 bases map to TRBD2. The V gene's germline CDR1 is MNHEY and CDR2 SVGAGI. V was pared by 7 bases and J by 7 bases, with 12 bases of the junction left unmatched. CDR3 length: 15 amino acids. The DNA of the CDR3 is TGTGCCAGCACCCCCCAGGCGGGAGGGCCGAATACGCAGTATTTT. Protein product: CASTPQAGGPNTQYF.

The chain links TRBV19 to TRBJ1-4; a possible D gene is TRBD1 (6 bases). Trimming left V 3 bases short and J 2 bases short, with 13 bases between. The CDR3 totals 16 residues. The germline CDR1 and CDR2 sequences are LNHDA and SQIVND (reference sequence). The CDR3: CASSMGQGLTNEKLFF. Here the CDR3 DNA reads TGTGCCAGTAGTATGGGCCAGGGGCTGACTAATGAAAAACTGTTTTTT.

The rearrangement uses TRBV5-4 and TRBJ2-3; 8 nucleotides line up with TRBD2. The CDR3 has 15 amino acids. Per germline, CDR1 SGHNT and CDR2 YYREEE (reference sequence). Losses at the gene ends were 3 bases for V and 1 base for J; bases not matched to a gene: 4. The CDR3 protein is CASSSKRERTDTQYF. CDR3 DNA sequence: TGTGCCAGCAGCTCCAAGCGGGAGCGCACAGATACGCAGTATTTT.

The chain recombines TRBV7-2 with TRBJ1-1; TRBD1 is a possible D gene (6 bases). CDR1 and CDR2 (germline): SGHTA, FQGNSA. The germline V and J ends were trimmed by 4 bases and 3 bases, with 12 bases remaining between them. The CDR3 runs 14 residues. DNA of the CDR3: TGTGCCAGCAGCTCTAGGGGGGGCCACACTGAAGCTTTCTTT. It is translated as CASSSRGGHTEAFF.

This clone has just one count. This chain connects TRBV4-2 to TRBJ2-7; 8 bases are shared with TRBD2. Germline CDR1 LGHNA, CDR2 YNFKEQ. The CDR3 contains 16 residues. J gave up 3 bases and V 1 base, and 8 bases lay outside the gene matches. The CDR3 DNA follows: TGTGCCAGCAGCCAAGCAGGTACTAGCGGTCTCTACGAGCAGTACTTC. Translation gives CASSQAGTSGLYEQYF.

This clone was counted a single time. The chain carries TRBV9 and TRBJ2-5; D not certain. Trimming removed 3 bases from V and 3 bases from J, with 9 bases in between. Germline V lookup: CDR1 SGDLS, CDR2 YYNGEE. The length of the CDR3 is 13 residues. CDR3 protein: CASSALEKETQYF. The CDR3, as DNA: TGTGCCAGCAGCGCCCTAGAAAAAGAGACCCAGTACTTC.

The chain employs TRBV29-1 and TRBJ2-1; D ambiguous. The length of the CDR3 is 11 residues. CDR1 is SQVTM and CDR2 is ANQGSEA in the germline V gene. The V and J ends lost 4 bases and 3 bases respectively, with 4 bases between them. DNA for the CDR3: TGCAGCGTTGGTAGCTACAATGAGCAGTTCTTC. It encodes CSVGSYNEQFF.

The rearrangement joins TRBV6-5 to TRBJ1-4; D is possibly TRBD1 (5 bases). From germline, CDR1 is MNHEY and CDR2 SVGAGI. CDR3 size: 15 residues. V lost 1 base to trimming and J lost 3 bases, with 9 bases between them. The CDR3 nucleotides read TGTGCCAGCAGTTACTTCTCAGGGTCTAATGAAAAACTGTTTTTT. Translated: CASSYFSGSNEKLFF.

V gene TRBV7-3 combines with J gene TRBJ2-5, with D maybe TRBD1 (6 bases). V lost 5 bases and J lost 1, with 11 bases in between. The CDR3 spans 14 residues. CDR1 is SGHTA and CDR2 is FQGTGA in the germline V gene. As DNA, the CDR3 is TGTGCCAGCAGCCCTCAGGGGACCCAAGAGACCCAGTACTTC. This sequence encodes CASSPQGTQETQYF.

The CDR3 loop is CASSVVGTGGGEQYF. For the CDR3, the DNA is TGTGCCAGCAGCGTAGTGGGGACAGGGGGTGGCGAGCAGTACTTC. The chain carries TRBV9 and TRBJ2-7, with 11 bases identical to TRBD1. Germline V gene lookup returns CDR1 SGDLS and CDR2 YYNGEE. This CDR3 has 15 residues. V dropped 0 bases and J dropped 6; count of bases not matched to a gene: 5.

The chain combines TRBV28 with TRBJ2-5, with TRBD1 matching over 8 bases. The junction had 11 bases not matched to a gene; V was cut back by 5 bases and J by 3 bases. The CDR3 runs to 16 residues. CDR1 and CDR2 from the germline V gene are MDHEN and SYDVKM. The CDR3 sequence is CASSAFTGTGEETQYF. CDR3 nucleotides: TGTGCCAGCAGTGCCTTTACCGGGACAGGAGAAGAGACCCAGTACTTC.

This chain uses TRBV7-9 with TRBJ2-1; TRBD1 is a possible D gene (6 bases). V lost 4 bases and J lost 6, with 13 bases in between. This CDR3 region has 14 residues. Germline V gene sequence: CDR1 SEHNR, CDR2 FQNEAQ (reference sequence). DNA for the CDR3: TGTGCCAGCAGCTCCTCGAGGACAGCCAATGAGCAGTTCTTC. Protein: CASSSSRTANEQFF.

This clone was detected a few times. This chain joins TRBV10-3 and TRBJ2-7; 9 bases line up with TRBD2. V shed 10 bases, J shed 6 bases, and the junction held 10 bases outside the gene matches. Germline values: CDR1 ENHRY, CDR2 SYGVKD. This CDR3 region has 13 residues. CDR3 sequence: CATSSGSRIEQYF. In DNA, the CDR3 is TGTGCCACTAGTAGCGGGAGTAGGATCGAGCAGTACTTC.

The chain links TRBV19 to TRBJ1-6; 12 positions match TRBD1. There are 17 residues in the CDR3. Trimming cost V 7 bases and J 5 bases; bases outside gene matches: 9. From germline, CDR1 is LNHDA and CDR2 SQIVND (reference sequence). Written as DNA, the CDR3 is TGTGCCAGTACCACAGGGGGGACAGGGGGCAATAATTCACCCCTCCACTTT. Translation gives CASTTGGTGGNNSPLHF.